Reported below is one TCR beta chain. The antigen is unknown. The sample is drawn from a study of shared clonotypes between healthy human individuals. Whole-study findings and limits: Compared with clonotypes that all four donors shared, non-shared clonotypes had lower generation probabilities. Sorted-subset sequencing, rarefaction showed, was incomplete despite large depth.

Produced via immunoSEQ multiplex PCR; TCRdb's table is partial and in-frame only. The repertoire holds over 2 million clones, with approximately 95% as singletons. Germline assignment: CDR1 SGHTA and CDR2 FQGNSA. Deletions cut 8 bases from V and 1 base from J, with 18 bases between. The CDR3 spans 16 residues. The chain carries TRBV7-2 and TRBJ2-1; a weak D match, TRBD2 (6 bases). The TCR originated in a man aged 18-30 years in good health. The sample taken for sequencing was naive CD4+ T cells sorted from blood. Subset of the sample: CD45RA+ positively selected. This CDR3 is CASVPGATRSYNEQFF. The CDR3 coding sequence is TGTGCCAGCGTACCGGGAGCAACCCGATCCTACAATGAGCAGTTCTTC.